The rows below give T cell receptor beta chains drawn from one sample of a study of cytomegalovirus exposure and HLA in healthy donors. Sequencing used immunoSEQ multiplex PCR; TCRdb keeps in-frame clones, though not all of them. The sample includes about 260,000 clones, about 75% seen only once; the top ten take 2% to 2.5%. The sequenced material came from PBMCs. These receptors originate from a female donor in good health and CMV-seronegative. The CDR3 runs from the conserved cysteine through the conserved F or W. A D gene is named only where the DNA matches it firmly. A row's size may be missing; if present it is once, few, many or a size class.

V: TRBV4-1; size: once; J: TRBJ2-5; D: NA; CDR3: CASSQIRGETQYF; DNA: TGCGCCAGCAGCCAAATCAGGGGAGAGACCCAGTACTTC
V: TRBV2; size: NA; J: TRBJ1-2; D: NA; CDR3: CASRTQDQDIYGYTF; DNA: TGTGCCAGCAGGACCCAGGACCAGGACATTTATGGCTACACCTTC
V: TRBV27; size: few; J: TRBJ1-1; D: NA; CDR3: CASRRVRYSEAFF; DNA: TGTGCCAGCAGGCGGGTTCGGTATTCTGAAGCTTTCTTT
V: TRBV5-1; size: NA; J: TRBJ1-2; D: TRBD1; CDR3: CASSLGQGTGVFLDYGYTF; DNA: TGCGCCAGCAGCTTAGGGCAGGGGACAGGGGTCTTCTTAGACTATGGCTACACCTTC
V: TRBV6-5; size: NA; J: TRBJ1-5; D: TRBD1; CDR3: CASSSTGALGNQPQHF; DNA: TGTGCCAGCAGTTCGACAGGGGCATTGGGCAATCAGCCCCAGCATTTT
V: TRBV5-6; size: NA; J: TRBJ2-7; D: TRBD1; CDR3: CASSPGTGGSYEQYF; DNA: TGTGCCAGCAGTCCCGGGACAGGTGGCTCCTACGAGCAGTACTTC
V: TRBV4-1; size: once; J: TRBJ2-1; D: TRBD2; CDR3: CASSQGLREVSSPFF; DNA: TGCGCCAGCAGCCAAGGCCTCCGGGAGGTTAGTTCTCCGTTCTTC
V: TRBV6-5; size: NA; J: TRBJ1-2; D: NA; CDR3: CASSDTGYYGYTF; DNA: TGTGCCAGCAGTGATACAGGTTACTATGGCTACACCTTC
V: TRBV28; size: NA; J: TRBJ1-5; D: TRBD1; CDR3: CASSLSGGGQPQHF; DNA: TGTGCCAGCAGTTTATCAGGGGGCGGTCAGCCCCAGCATTTT
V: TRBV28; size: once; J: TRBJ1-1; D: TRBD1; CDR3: CASSPYRGNTEAFF; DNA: TGTGCCAGCAGTCCATACAGGGGGAACACTGAAGCTTTCTTT
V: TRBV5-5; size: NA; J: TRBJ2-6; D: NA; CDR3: CASTILRSGANVLTF; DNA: TGTGCCAGCACAATCCTTCGGTCTGGGGCCAACGTCCTGACTTTC
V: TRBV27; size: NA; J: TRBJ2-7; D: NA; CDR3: CASSSTVTYEQYF; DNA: TGTGCCAGCAGTTCGACAGTTACCTACGAGCAGTACTTC
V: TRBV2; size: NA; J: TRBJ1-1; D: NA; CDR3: CASSAGTEAFF; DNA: TGTGCCAGCAGTGCGGGAACTGAAGCTTTCTTT
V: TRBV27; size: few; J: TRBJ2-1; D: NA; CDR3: CASSLLSAGILNEQFF; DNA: TGTGCCAGCAGTTTATTAAGCGCTGGAATTTTAAATGAGCAGTTCTTC
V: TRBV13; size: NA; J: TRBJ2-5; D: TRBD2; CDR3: CASSSRLAGELETQYF; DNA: TGTGCCAGCAGCTCAAGACTAGCGGGAGAATTGGAGACCCAGTACTTC
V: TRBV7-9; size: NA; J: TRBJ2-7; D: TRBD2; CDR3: CSSSSLLAGGYEQYF; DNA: TGTTCCAGCAGCTCCTTACTAGCGGGAGGGTACGAGCAGTACTTC
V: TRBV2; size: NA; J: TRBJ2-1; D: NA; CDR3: CASRQDRGGYNEQFF; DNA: TGTGCCAGCAGACAAGACAGGGGAGGGTACAATGAGCAGTTCTTC
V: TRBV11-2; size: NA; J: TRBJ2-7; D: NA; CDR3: CASSLGSQSWSSYEQYF; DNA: TGTGCCAGCAGCTTAGGTTCTCAAAGTTGGAGCTCCTACGAGCAGTACTTC
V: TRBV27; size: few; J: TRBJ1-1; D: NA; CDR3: CASILRTGNTEAFF; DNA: TGTGCCAGCATTCTGCGTACAGGGAACACTGAAGCTTTCTTT
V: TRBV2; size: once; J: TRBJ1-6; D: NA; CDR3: CASSEGRQGTLHF; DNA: TGTGCCAGCAGTGAAGGACGGCAGGGAACCCTCCACTTT
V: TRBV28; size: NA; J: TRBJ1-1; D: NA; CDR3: CASFIKRGEAFF; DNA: TGTGCCAGCTTCATTAAACGGGGAGAAGCTTTCTTT
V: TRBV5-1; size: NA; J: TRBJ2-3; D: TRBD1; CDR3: CASSATGRDTQYF; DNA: TGCGCCAGCAGCGCGACAGGGCGGGATACGCAGTATTTT
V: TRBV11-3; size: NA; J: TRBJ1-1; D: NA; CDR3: CASERGDGPAAFF; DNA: TGTGCCAGCGAGCGGGGCGATGGACCTGCAGCTTTCTTT
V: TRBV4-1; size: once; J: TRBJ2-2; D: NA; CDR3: CASSQDLRGGGELFF; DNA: TGCGCCAGCAGCCAAGATCTGCGGGGTGGCGGGGAGCTGTTTTTT
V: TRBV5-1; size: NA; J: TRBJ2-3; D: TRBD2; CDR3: CASSLGWGLAGLEGTDTQYF; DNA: TGCGCCAGCAGCTTGGGGTGGGGACTAGCGGGACTGGAAGGCACAGATACGCAGTATTTT
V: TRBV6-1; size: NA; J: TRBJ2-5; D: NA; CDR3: CASTKRPTAQETQYF; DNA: TGTGCCAGCACCAAGCGGCCCACAGCTCAAGAGACCCAGTACTTC